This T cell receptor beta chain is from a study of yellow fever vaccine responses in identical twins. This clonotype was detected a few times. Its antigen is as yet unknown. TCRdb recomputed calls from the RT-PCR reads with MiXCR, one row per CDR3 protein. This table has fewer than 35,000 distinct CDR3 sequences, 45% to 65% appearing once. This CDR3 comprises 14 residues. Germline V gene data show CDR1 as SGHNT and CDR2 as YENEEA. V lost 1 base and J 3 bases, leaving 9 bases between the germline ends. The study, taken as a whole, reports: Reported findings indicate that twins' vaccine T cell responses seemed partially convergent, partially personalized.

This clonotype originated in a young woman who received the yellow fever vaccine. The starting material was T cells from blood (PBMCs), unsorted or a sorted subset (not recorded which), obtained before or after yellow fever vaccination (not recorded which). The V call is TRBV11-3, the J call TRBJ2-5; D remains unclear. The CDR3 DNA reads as TGTGCCAGCAGCTTAGGCGTGGGAAAAGAGACCCAGTACTTC. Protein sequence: CASSLGVGKETQYF. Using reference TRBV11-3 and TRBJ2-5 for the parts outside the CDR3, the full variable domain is EAGVVQSPRYKIIEKKQPVAFWCNPISGHNTLYWYLQNLGQGPELLIRYENEEAVDDSQLPKDRFSAERLKGVDSTLKIQPAELGDSAVYLCASSLGVGKETQYFGPGTRLLVL.